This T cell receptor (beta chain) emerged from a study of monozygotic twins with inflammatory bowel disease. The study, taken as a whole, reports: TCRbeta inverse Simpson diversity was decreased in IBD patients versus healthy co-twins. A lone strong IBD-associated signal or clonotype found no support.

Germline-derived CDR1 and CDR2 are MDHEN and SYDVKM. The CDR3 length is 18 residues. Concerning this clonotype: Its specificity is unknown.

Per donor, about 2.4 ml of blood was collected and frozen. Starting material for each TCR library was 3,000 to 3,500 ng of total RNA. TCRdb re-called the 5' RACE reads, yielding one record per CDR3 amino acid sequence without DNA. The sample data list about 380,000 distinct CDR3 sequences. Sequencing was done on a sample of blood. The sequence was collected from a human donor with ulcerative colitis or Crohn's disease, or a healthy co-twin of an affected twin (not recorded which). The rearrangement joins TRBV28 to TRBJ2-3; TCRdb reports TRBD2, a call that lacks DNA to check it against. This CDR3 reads CASSLPILREKGTDTQYF.